This note documents a single TCR beta chain sequence. Antigen unknown. The sample comes from a study of CXCR3-negative and CXCR3-positive naive CD8 T cells. Study at large: The TRB read total, about 135 million, broke down to about 1.5 +/- 0.3 million reads per library. Overall study findings and caveats: Fresh PBMCs were used in most assays, and CXCR3 expression partially decreased after cryopreservation. The study inferred TCR strength from TRB CDR3 properties and found comparable surface CD5 between naive subsets. The study found comparably high diversity in both naive subsets and much lower diversity in memory CD8+ cells.

The authors prepared UMI-labeled TRB cDNA libraries by 5' RACE. No DNA is given; TCRdb re-called the 5' RACE reads and lists each CDR3 protein once. Its table records tens of thousands of distinct CDR3 sequences. The clonotype comes from a human donor in good health. Some clones in this sample may be carry-over from other donors' samples. What was sequenced was memory CD8+ T cells from blood.

CDR3 amino acids: CASSLGERGLDTQYF. This sequence joins TRBV7-8 and TRBJ2-3; the D gene TCRdb calls, TRBD1, cannot be checked with no DNA. The CDR3 loop spans 15 amino acids. Per the germline V gene, CDR1 is SGHVS and CDR2 is FQNEAQ.